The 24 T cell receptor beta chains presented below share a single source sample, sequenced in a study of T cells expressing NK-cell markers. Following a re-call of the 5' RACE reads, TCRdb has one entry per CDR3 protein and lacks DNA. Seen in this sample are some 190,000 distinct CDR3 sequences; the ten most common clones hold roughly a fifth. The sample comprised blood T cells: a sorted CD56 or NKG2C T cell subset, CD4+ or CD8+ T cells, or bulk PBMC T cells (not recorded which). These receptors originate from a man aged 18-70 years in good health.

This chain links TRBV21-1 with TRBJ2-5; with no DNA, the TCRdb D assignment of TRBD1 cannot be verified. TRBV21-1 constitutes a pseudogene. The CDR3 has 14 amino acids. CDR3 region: CASSRDGYQETQYF.

The CDR3 reads CASSRQIHSNQPQHF. This chain uses TRBV5-6 with TRBJ1-5. The germline CDR1 and CDR2 sequences are SGHDT and YYEEEE. The CDR3 spans 15 residues.

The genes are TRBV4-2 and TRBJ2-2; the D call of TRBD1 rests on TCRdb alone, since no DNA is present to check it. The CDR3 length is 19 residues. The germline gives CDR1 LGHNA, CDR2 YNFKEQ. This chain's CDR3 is CASSQVIFGRGEGTGELFF.

The CDR3 is CSAINGDDTEAFF. V usage is TRBV20-1 and J usage is TRBJ1-1. CDR3 length: 13 residues. The germline gives CDR1 DFQATT, CDR2 SNEGSKA (reference sequence).

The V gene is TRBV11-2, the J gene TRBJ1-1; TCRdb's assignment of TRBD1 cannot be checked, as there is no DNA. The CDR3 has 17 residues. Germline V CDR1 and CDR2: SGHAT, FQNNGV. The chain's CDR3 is CASSLDMGTPLNTEAFF.

The CDR3 loop is CAWSVLTAYQYEQYF. The gene calls are TRBV30 and TRBJ2-7. The CDR3 extends over 15 amino acids. Per germline, CDR1 GTSNPN and CDR2 SVGIG (reference sequence).

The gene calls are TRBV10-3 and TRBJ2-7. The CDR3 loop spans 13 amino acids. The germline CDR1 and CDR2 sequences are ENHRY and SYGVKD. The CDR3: CAISETSNYEQYF.

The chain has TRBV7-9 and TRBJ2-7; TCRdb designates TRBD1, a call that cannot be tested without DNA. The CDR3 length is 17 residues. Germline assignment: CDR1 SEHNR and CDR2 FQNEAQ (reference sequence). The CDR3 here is CASYGETGGAFSYEQYF. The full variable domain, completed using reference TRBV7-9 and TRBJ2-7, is DTGVSQNPRHKITKRGQNVTFRCDPISEHNRLYWYRQTLGQGPEFLTYFQNEAQLEKSRLLSDRFSAERPKGSFSTLEIQRTEQGDSAMYLCASYGETGGAFSYEQYFGPGTRLTVT.

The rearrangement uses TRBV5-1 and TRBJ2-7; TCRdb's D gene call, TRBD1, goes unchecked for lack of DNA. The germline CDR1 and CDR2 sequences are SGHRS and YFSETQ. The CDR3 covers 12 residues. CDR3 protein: CASRQSPYEQYF.

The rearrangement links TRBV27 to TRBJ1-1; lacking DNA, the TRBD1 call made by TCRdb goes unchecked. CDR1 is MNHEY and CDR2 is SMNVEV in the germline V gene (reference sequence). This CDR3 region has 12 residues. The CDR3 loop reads CASRSGVAEAFF.

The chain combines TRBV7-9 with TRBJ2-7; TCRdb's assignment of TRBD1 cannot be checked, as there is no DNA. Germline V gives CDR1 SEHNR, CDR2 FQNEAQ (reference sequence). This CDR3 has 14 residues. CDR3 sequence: CASSPGERPYEQYF. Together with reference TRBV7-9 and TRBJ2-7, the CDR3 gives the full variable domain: DTGVSQNPRHKITKRGQNVTFRCDPISEHNRLYWYRQTLGQGPEFLTYFQNEAQLEKSRLLSDRFSAERPKGSFSTLEIQRTEQGDSAMYLCASSPGERPYEQYFGPGTRLTVT.

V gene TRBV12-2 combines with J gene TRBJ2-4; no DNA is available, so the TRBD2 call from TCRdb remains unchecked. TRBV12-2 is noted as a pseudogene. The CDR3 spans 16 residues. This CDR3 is CASRLSPGTVKNIQYF.

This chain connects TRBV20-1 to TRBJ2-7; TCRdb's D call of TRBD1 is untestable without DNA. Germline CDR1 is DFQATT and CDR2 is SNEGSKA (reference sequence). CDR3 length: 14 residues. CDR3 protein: CSARGRLSSYEQYF.

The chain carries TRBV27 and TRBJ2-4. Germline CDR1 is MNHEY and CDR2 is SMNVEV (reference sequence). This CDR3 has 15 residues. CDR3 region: CASSLSVNPKNIQYF.

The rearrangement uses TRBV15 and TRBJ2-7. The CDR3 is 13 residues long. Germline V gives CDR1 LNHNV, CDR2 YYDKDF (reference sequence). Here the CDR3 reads CATSREVAYEQYF.

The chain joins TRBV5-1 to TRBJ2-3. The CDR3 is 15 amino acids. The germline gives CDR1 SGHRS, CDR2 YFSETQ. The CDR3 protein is CASNLLGMVTDTQYF.

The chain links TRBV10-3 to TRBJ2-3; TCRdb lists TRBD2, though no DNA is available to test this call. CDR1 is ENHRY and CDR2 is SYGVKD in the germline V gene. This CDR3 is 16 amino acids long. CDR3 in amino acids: CAIRPGLAGYTDTQYF.

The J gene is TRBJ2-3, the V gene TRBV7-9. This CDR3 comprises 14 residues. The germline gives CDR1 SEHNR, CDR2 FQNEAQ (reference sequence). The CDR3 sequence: CASSQQASTDTQYF.

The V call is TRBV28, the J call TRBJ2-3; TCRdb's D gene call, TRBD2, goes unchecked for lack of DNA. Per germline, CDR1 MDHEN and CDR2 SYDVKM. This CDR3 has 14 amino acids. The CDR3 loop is CASSPGGVADTQYF.

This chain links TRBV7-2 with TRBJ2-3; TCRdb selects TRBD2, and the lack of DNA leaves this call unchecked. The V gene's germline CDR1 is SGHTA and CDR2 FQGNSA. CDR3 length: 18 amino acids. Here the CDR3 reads CASSLARVSGDARDTQYF. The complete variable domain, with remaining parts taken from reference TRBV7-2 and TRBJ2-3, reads GAGVSQSPSNKVTEKGKDVELRCDPISGHTALYWYRQSLGQGLEFLIYFQGNSAPDKSGLPSDRFSAERTGGSVSTLTIQRTQQEDSAVYLCASSLARVSGDARDTQYFGPGTRLTVL.

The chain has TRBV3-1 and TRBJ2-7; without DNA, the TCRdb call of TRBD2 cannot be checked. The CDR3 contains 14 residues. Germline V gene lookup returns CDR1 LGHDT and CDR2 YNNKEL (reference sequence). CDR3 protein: CASSLGHLRYEQYF.

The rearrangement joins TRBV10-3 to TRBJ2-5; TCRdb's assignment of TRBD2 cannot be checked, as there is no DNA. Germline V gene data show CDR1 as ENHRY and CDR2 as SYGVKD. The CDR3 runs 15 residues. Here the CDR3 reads CAISATSGSQETQYF.

CDR3 sequence reads: CSALNLRRDREAEAFF. The V call is TRBV20-1, the J call TRBJ1-1; lacking DNA, the TRBD1 call made by TCRdb goes unchecked. CDR1 DFQATT and CDR2 SNEGSKA come from the germline V gene (reference sequence). The CDR3 extends over 16 amino acids.

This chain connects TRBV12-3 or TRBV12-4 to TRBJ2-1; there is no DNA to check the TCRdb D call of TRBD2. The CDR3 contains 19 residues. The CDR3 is CASSLSPTSDGFGYNEQFF.